This TCR beta chain stems from a study of HIV-infected patients and healthy controls. Trimming shortened V by 2 bases and J by 7 bases, and 11 bases separated the two germline ends. The CDR3 length is 14 residues. Germline loops: CDR1 LGHNA, CDR2 YSLEER. TCRdb used MiXCR to reprocess the 5' RACE reads, holding one entry per CDR3 protein. Found here are 55,000 to 70,000 distinct CDR3 sequences, approximately 21% of them singletons; the top ten hold 1.4%. The rearrangement uses TRBV4-3 and TRBJ1-4; the D is unclear. This TCR derives from a human donor in good health. The material sequenced was CD4+ T cells from blood. CDR3 in DNA: TGCGCCAGCAGCCAATTTGGGGAATCTGAAAAACTGTTTTTT. This gives the protein CASSQFGESEKLFF.